A selection of T cell receptor beta chains follows, all from one sample in a study of T cells in Graves' hyperthyroidism and ophthalmopathy. TCRdb called the multiplex PCR reads again in MiXCR, with one record for every CDR3 protein. The table shows some 620,000 distinct CDR3 sequences, with roughly 15% occurring only once. Material for sequencing was blood. These receptors all stem from a woman aged 25 to 45 with Graves' hyperthyroidism. CDR3s leave out the opening cysteine and the closing phenylalanine or tryptophan. The D gene is left open where the match is weak. Size values are once, few and many counts, or a class for expanded clones, and some rows have none.

len: 14; v_gene: TRBV28; d_gene: TRBD1; abundance: many; CDR3aa: ASSPPGQGAAYEQY
len: 14; v_gene: TRBV18; d_gene: NA; abundance: few; CDR3aa: ASSPPGLTTNNEQF
len: 12; v_gene: TRBV2; d_gene: TRBD2; abundance: many; CDR3aa: ASSEISVLAGQY
len: 12; v_gene: TRBV6-1; d_gene: NA; abundance: few; CDR3aa: ALAGAGSYNEQF
len: 16; v_gene: TRBV20-1; d_gene: NA; abundance: many; CDR3aa: SAPTSTIQQGSYNEQF
len: 14; v_gene: TRBV30; d_gene: TRBD1; abundance: few; CDR3aa: AWSIPGTGSPREQY
len: 14; v_gene: TRBV28; d_gene: TRBD1; abundance: many; CDR3aa: ASRDGTGLIYNEQF
len: 13; v_gene: TRBV27; d_gene: NA; abundance: many; CDR3aa: ASSLSQRAPYEQY
len: 12; v_gene: TRBV28; d_gene: NA; abundance: few; CDR3aa: ASSLGGVDYEQY
len: 13; v_gene: TRBV5-1; d_gene: TRBD1; abundance: few; CDR3aa: ASSGPGTVNEKLF
len: 14; v_gene: TRBV2; d_gene: NA; abundance: many; CDR3aa: ASTVLGGPQNYGYT
len: 15; v_gene: TRBV11-3; d_gene: NA; abundance: many; CDR3aa: ASVTHRPFRNTGELF
len: 15; v_gene: TRBV24-1; d_gene: TRBD2; abundance: few; CDR3aa: ATSDIAGGPGTGELF
len: 13; v_gene: TRBV12-5; d_gene: TRBD1; abundance: NA; CDR3aa: ASGLGARGSGEQY
len: 13; v_gene: TRBV28; d_gene: NA; abundance: many; CDR3aa: ASSSMGVLRETQY
len: 15; v_gene: TRBV28; d_gene: TRBD1; abundance: many; CDR3aa: ASSLWGWGQGSNEQF
len: 12; v_gene: TRBV6-2/TRBV6-3; d_gene: TRBD1; abundance: NA; CDR3aa: ASDRGGGRFEQY
len: 14; v_gene: TRBV28; d_gene: TRBD1; abundance: many; CDR3aa: ASSPRTGSDQETQY